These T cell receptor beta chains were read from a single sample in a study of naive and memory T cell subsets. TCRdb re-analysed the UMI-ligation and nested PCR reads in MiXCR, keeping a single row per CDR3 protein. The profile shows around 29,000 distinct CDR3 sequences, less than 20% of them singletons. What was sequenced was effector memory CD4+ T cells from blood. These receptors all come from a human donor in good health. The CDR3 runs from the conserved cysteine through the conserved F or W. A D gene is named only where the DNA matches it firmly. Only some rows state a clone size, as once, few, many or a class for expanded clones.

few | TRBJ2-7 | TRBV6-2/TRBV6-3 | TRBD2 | TGTGCCAGCAGAGGGACTAGCGGGTACTACGAGCAGTACTTC | CASRGTSGYYEQYF
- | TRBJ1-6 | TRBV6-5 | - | TGTGCCAGCAGCCGGACATCCGGGAATAATTCACCCCTCCACTTT | CASSRTSGNNSPLHF
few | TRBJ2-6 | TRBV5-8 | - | TGTGCCAGCAGCTCCGGACAGACACTCTCTGGGGCCAACGTCCTGACTTTC | CASSSGQTLSGANVLTF
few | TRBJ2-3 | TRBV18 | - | TGTGCCAGCTCATATGCAGACAGCACAGATACGCAGTATTTT | CASSYADSTDTQYF
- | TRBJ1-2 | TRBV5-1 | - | TGCGCCAGCAGCTTGGGATGGGACAATTTATATGGCTACACCTTC | CASSLGWDNLYGYTF
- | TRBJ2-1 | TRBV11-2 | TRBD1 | TGTGCCAGCAGCCCAGGGGGCGCGGACAATGAGCAGTTCTTC | CASSPGGADNEQFF
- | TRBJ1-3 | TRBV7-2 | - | TGTGCCAGCAGCTTAGGGCCCTCTGGAAACACCATATATTTT | CASSLGPSGNTIYF
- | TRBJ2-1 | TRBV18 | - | TGTGCCAGCTCACGGACAGACCATCAGTTCTTC | CASSRTDHQFF
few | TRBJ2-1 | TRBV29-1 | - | TGCAGCGTTAAGGGGGGAGTCGGGGTTTACAATGAGCAGTTCTTC | CSVKGGVGVYNEQFF
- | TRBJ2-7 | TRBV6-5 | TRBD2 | TGTGCCAGCAGACTCGGACTAGCGGAGGTCTACGAGCAGTACTTC | CASRLGLAEVYEQYF
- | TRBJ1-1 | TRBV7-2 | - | TGTGCCAGCAGCGGCCGAGCCCGGAACACTGAAGCTTTCTTT | CASSGRARNTEAFF
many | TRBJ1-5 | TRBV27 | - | TGTGCCAGCAGTTTACAGGGATTTGACAATCAGCCCCAGCATTTT | CASSLQGFDNQPQHF
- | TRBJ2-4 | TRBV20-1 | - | TGCAGTGCTAGAGTGCAGGGAGAGGGCATTCAGTACTTC | CSARVQGEGIQYF
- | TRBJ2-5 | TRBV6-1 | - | TGTGCCAGCAGTAGGGGTCGAGAAGAGACCCAGTACTTC | CASSRGREETQYF
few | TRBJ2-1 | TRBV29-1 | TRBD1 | TGCAGCGTTGCACAGGGGGTTAATGAGCAGTTCTTC | CSVAQGVNEQFF
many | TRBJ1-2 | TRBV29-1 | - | TGCAGCGTGGCCGATTCCTCCTATGGCTACACCTTC | CSVADSSYGYTF
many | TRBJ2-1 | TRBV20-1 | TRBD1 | TGCAGTGCTAGAGATTTTCAAGGACAGGCCAGGTTTAGCTCCTACAATGAGCAGTTCTTC | CSARDFQGQARFSSYNEQFF
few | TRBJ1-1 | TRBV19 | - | TGTGCCAGTAGGATTGTAAGGGCAGGGAGGCTCCAAACTGAAGCTTTCTTT | CASRIVRAGRLQTEAFF
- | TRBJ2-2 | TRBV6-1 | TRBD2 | TGTGCCAGCAGTGGAGCGGGGCTAGCGGGAGGAACCGGGGAGCTGTTTTTT | CASSGAGLAGGTGELFF
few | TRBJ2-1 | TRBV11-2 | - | TGTGCCAGCAGCTTAGGAGCTAGTCCCAATGAGCAGTTCTTC | CASSLGASPNEQFF
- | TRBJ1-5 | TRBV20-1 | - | TGCAGTGCTAGAGGAGGAGGTGGGCCCCAGCATTTT | CSARGGGGPQHF
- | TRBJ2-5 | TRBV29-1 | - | TGCAGCGTCGCGCCGCGGATTCAAGAGACCCAGTACTTC | CSVAPRIQETQYF
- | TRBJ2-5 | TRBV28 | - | TGTGCCAGCAGCGAGACAGGTCCAGAGACCCAGTACTTC | CASSETGPETQYF
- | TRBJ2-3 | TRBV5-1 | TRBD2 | TGCGCCAGCAGCACTTTAGCGGGAGGAATCACAGATACGCAGTATTTT | CASSTLAGGITDTQYF
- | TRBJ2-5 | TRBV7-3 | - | TGTGCCAGCAGCTTCGGTCTAGCCAGACAAGAGACCCAGTACTTC | CASSFGLARQETQYF
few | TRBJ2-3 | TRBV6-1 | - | TGTGCCAGCAGTGAACTAGCTTCTAGCACAGATACGCAGTATTTT | CASSELASSTDTQYF
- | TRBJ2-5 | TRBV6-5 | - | TGTGCCAGCAAGAAGGACAGGTCCGGGGGTAACCAAGAGACCCAGTACTTC | CASKKDRSGGNQETQYF
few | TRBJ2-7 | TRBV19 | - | TGTGCCAGTAGCAGTAGCGGAGCATCCTACGAGCAGTACTTC | CASSSSGASYEQYF